This T cell receptor beta chain was captured by sequencing in a study of blood T cell repertoires in COVID-19. Study as a whole: Both acute and convalescent COVID-19 samples were obtained from the United States, Italy and Spain.

Original processing notes: It was from reference gene primer amplification that nucleated cell counts were estimated. Here immunoSEQ multiplex PCR was the method, and the copy in TCRdb shows in-frame clones only, minus some. Clone size and the V and J calls come from that table; the DNA yielded D and trimming. The sample has approximately 110,000 clones, 86% seen once. V was pared by 4 bases and J by 10 bases, with 20 bases of the junction left unmatched. The CDR3 totals 17 residues. Germline CDR1 and CDR2: SGHDT and YYEEEE. The rearrangement uses TRBV5-6 and TRBJ2-1, with 7 bases that match TRBD2. What was sequenced was peripheral blood. The sequence was obtained from a human donor in a cohort sampled during active COVID-19. Here the CDR3 reads CASSHRSIAGLSAEQFF. DNA for the CDR3: TGTGCCAGCAGCCATCGATCAATAGCGGGCCTAAGCGCCGAGCAGTTCTTC.